This T cell receptor (beta chain) was sequenced in a study of tissue T cells after allogeneic stem cell transplantation (dated by TCRdb to 2021 to 2024). Broadly, across the study: The study profiled TCR beta repertoires across many tissues from research autopsies of patients with and without GVHD, plus mouse models of GVHD. The human arm was a prospective observational study without blinding or randomization. Points the paper makes about the study in general: Within patients, how anatomically similar tissues were was a major factor shaping TCR repertoire composition, regardless of disease or transplant status. In both patients and mice, T cells from blood and spleen picked up only a limited part of the TCR repertoire that was detected in tissues. Which tissue TCRs were alloreactive or antigen-specific was not determined in the study, and some of the clones might have been host cells that persisted. Only a few T cell clones appeared in more than one patient, yet motif-based clustering showed tissue-specific repertoire signatures that were shared between patients. The patient cohort was small and varied clinically, and sampling depth was recognized as a limitation.

The CDR3, from cysteine to phenylalanine, totals 16 residues. Only the CDR3 bases that were read are kept: 45 of them, in frame from base 1. Trimming at the junction amounts to 0 bases on V and 3 bases on J, and the germline ends lie 13 bases apart. CDR1 and CDR2, looked up from the germline V gene, are MNHDT and YYDKIL. Libraries came from the immunoSEQ multiplex PCR assay. TCRbeta CDR3 sequencing was done by Adaptive Biotechnologies at survey depth, reporting CDR3 sequences, V/J genes, productive frequency and template counts. TCR beta CDR3 regions were amplified from genomic DNA rather than RNA. On the study's bioinformatics: Jensen-Shannon divergence served to quantify pairwise repertoire overlap between tissues, with 0 meaning identical and 1 meaning complete divergence. Based on pairwise JSD values, tissues were grouped by single-linkage agglomerative hierarchical clustering, and the results were shown as dendrograms. GLIPH2 was run on all patient samples with simulation_depth 1000, kmer_min_depth 3, cdr3_length_cutoff 8, keeping groups with more than two unique CDR3s. In a standardized tissue-overlap score, Jaccard GLIPH-group overlap across patients was extrapolated to a standard repertoire size of 1000 clones. To look at how diversity was associated with clinical or experimental variables, linear mixed-effect models were used, with tissue treated as a fixed effect and individual treated as a random effect. The source is immuneACCESS, and TCRdb retained only in-frame sequences with V and J called. Part of the clones is not carried over; for the studies checked, unresolved V genes explain less than half of this, and the remainder is unexplained. That table supplies the V and J calls and clone size; D and trimming were determined from the DNA. The sample has around 7,600 clones on record, 35% to 60% of them singletons. The ten most abundant clones make up 7% to 8.5% of the sample.

This sample's time point label indicates: mouse harvest day 7 after allogeneic transplant. Each mouse graft consisted of 10^7 T-cell-depleted bone marrow cells plus 10^6 splenic CD5+ T cells and was given by tail vein injection. To model GVHD in mice, a major MHC-mismatch B6 (H2b) into BALB/c (H2d) model was used, and tissues were profiled at day 7 or 14. Mouse tissues and retro-orbital blood were harvested on day 7 or 14 post-transplant using separate sterile tools per animal; livers were flushed beforehand. Before genomic DNA was isolated with the DNeasy Blood & Tissue Kit, mouse tissues were minced with razor blades in buffered saline. This clone was seen a few times. This clone's antigen is unknown. Being a mouse receptor, it is described with mouse gene labels and germline sequences. Read data end 1 residue before the CDR3 end; the end is taken from the germline J gene.

Sequenced input: gut tissue. This sequence uses TRBV17 and TRBJ2-3, and possibly TRBD2, on 6 matching bases. This TCR was sampled from a female BALB/c mouse given C57BL/6 T cells with graft-versus-host disease after an allogeneic hematopoietic cell transplant. The CDR3 here reads CASSRDGGGWAETLYF. The CDR3 DNA, read in part, is TGTGCTAGCAGTAGAGATGGGGGAGGATGGGCAGAAACGCTGTAT.